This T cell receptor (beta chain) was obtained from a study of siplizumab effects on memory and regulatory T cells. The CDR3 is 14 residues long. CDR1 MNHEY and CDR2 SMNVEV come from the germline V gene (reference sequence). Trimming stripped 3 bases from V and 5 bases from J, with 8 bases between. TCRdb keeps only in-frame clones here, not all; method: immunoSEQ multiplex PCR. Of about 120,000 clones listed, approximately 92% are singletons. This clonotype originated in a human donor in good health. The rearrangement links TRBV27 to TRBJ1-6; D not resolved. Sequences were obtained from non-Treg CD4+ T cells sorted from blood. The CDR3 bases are TGTGCCAGCAGTTTCCGGGAGCATAATTCACCCCTCCACTTT. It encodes CASSFREHNSPLHF.